This TCR beta chain was sequenced during a study of beta chain features in type 1 diabetes. Blood was drawn once from each donor into heparinised tubes. The draws averaged about 120 mL. Points from the study as a whole: Fewer junction insertions and more nucleotide deletions appeared in type 1 diabetes patients. It was among patients, rather than healthy donors, that naive, central memory and Treg TCRB repertoires appeared more similar. Among patients with Type 1 diabetes, TCRB CDR3s were moderately but significantly shorter in every one of the four CD4+ subsets.

The V end was cut by 4 bases, the J end by 1 base, with 13 bases between. This CDR3 is built from 14 residues. CDR1 GTSNPN and CDR2 SVGIG come from the germline V gene (reference sequence). The study reverse transcribed the entire isolated RNA, so it sequenced expressed TCRB transcripts. The table came from immunoSEQ multiplex PCR; TCRdb's copy has only in-frame clones and leaves some out. Of 600,000 or so clones in the sample, 11% to 15% were seen once. Concerning this clone itself: Its specificity is not known.

The V and J genes are TRBV30 and TRBJ1-1; D possibly corresponds to TRBD1 (5 bases). This clonotype was sampled from a young man with type 1 diabetes. Sequenced: naive CD4+ T cells from blood. CDR3 bases: TGTGCCTGGATTCTTCTGGACAAGAACACTGAAGCTTTCTTT. It encodes CAWILLDKNTEAFF. The whole variable domain, filled in from reference TRBV30 and TRBJ1-1, reads SQTIHQWPATLVQPVGSPLSLECTVEGTSNPNLYWYRQAAGRGLQLLFYSVGIGQISSEVPQNLSASRPQDRQFILSSKKLLLSDSGFYLCAWILLDKNTEAFFGQGTRLTVV.